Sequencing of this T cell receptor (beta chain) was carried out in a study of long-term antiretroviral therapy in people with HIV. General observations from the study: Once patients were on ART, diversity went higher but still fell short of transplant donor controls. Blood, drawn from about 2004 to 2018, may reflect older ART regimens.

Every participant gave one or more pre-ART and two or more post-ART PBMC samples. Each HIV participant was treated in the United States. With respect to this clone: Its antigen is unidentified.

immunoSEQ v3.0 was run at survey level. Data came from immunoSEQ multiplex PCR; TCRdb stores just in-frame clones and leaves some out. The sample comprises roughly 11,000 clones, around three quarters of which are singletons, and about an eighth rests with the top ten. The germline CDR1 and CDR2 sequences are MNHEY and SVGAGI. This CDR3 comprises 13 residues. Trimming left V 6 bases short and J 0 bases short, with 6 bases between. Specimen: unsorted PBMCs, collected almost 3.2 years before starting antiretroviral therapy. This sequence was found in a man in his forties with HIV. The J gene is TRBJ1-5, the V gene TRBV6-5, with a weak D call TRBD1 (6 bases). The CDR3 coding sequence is TGTGCCAGCAGGGGACATAGCAATCAGCCCCAGCATTTT. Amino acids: CASRGHSNQPQHF.